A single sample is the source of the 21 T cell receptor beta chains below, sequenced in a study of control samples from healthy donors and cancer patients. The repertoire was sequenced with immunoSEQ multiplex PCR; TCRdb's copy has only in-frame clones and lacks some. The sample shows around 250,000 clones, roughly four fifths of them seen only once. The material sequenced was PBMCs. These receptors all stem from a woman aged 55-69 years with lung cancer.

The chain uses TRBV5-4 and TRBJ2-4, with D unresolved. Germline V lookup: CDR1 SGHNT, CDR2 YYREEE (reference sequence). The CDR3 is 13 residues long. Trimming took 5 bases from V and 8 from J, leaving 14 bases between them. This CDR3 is CASRDPRADIQYF. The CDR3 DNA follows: TGTGCCAGCAGGGACCCGAGAGCCGACATTCAGTACTTC.

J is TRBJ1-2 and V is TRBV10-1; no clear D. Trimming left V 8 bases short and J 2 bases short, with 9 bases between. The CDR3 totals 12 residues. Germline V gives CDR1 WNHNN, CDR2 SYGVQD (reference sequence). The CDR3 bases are TGCGCCAGCGGTAACGGAAACTATGGCTACACCTTC. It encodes CASGNGNYGYTF.

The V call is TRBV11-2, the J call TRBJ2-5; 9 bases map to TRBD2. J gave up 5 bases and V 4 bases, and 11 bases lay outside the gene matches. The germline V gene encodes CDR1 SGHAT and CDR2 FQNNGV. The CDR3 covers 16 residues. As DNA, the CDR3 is TGTGCCAGCAGCTCCATAGCGGGAGCTCGGGGGGAGACCCAGTACTTC. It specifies CASSSIAGARGETQYF.

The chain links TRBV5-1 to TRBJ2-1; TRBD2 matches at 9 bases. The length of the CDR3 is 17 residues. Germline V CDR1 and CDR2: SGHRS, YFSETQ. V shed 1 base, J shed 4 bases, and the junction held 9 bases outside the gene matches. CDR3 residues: CASSLSGGLASYNEQFF. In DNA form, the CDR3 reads TGCGCCAGCAGCTTGTCGGGAGGACTAGCGTCTTACAATGAGCAGTTCTTC. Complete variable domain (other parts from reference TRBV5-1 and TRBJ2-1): KAGVTQTPRYLIKTRGQQVTLSCSPISGHRSVSWYQQTPGQGLQFLFEYFSETQRNKGNFPGRFSGRQFSNSRSEMNVSTLELGDSALYLCASSLSGGLASYNEQFFGPGTRLTVL.

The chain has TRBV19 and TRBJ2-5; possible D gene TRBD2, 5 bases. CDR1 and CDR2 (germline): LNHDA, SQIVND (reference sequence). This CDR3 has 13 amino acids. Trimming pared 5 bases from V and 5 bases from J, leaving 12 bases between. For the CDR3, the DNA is TGTGCCAGTAGTGCTAGGGAGAGGGAGACCCAGTACTTC. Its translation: CASSARERETQYF.

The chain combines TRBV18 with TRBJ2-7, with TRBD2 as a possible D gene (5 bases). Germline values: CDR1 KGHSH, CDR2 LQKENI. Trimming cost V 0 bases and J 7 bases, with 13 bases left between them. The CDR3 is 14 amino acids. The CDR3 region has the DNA TGTGCCAGCTCACCACCGTCCACGTCGGGGGAGCAGTACTTC. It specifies CASSPPSTSGEQYF.

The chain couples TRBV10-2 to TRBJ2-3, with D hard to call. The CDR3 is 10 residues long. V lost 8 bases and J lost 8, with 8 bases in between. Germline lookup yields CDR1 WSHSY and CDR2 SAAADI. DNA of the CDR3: TGCGCCAGCGGGGAAGGTACGCAGTATTTT. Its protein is CASGEGTQYF.

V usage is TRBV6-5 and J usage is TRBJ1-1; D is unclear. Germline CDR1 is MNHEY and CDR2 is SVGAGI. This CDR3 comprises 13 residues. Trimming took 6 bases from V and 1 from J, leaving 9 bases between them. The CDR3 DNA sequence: TGTGCCAGCAGGCAAGTTGGGAACACTGAAGCTTTCTTT. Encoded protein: CASRQVGNTEAFF.

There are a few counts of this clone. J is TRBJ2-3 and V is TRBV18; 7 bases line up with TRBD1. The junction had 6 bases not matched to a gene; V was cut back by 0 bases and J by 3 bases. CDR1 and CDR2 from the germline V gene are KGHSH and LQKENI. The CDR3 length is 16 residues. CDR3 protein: CASSPPPGTATDTQYF. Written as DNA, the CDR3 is TGTGCCAGCTCACCACCTCCCGGGACAGCAACAGATACGCAGTATTTT.

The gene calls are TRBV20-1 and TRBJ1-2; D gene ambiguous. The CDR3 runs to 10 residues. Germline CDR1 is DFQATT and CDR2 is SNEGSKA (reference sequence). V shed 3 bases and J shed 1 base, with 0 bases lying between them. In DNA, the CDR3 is TGCAGTGCTAGTAACTATGGCTACACCTTC. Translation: CSASNYGYTF.

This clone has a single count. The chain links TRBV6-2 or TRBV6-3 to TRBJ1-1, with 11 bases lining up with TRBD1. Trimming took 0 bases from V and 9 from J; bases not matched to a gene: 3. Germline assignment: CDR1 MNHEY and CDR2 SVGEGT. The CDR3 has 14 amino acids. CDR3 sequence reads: CASSYSGTGGKAFF. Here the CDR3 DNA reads TGTGCCAGCAGTTACTCGGGGACAGGGGGAAAAGCTTTCTTT.

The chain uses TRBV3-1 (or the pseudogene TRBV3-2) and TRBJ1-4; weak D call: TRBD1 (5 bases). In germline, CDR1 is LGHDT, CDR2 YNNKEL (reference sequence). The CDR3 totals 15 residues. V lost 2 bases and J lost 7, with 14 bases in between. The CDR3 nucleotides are TGTGCCAGCAGCCAAAGGACCGGGGGGGGTGAAAAACTGTTTTTT. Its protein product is CASSQRTGGGEKLFF.

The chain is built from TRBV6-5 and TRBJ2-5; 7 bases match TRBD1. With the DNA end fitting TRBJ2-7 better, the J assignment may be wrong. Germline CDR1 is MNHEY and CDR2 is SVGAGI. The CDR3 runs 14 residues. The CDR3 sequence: CASSPKGQYYEQYF. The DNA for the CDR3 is TGTGCCAGCAGTCCAAAGGGACAGTACTACGAGCAGTACTTC.

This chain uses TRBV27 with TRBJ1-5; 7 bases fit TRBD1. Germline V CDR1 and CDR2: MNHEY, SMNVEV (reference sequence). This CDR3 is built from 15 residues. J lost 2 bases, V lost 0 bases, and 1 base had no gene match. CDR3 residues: CASSLSQGRNQPQHF. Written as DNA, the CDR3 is TGTGCCAGCAGTTTATCACAGGGGCGCAATCAGCCCCAGCATTTT.

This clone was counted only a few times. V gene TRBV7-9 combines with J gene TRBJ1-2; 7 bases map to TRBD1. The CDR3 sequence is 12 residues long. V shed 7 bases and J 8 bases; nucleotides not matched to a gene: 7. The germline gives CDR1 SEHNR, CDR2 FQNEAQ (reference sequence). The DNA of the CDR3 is TGTGCCAGCACCCCCCTGGACAGGGGCTACACCTTC. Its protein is CASTPLDRGYTF. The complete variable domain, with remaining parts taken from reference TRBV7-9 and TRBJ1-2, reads DTGVSQNPRHKITKRGQNVTFRCDPISEHNRLYWYRQTLGQGPEFLTYFQNEAQLEKSRLLSDRFSAERPKGSFSTLEIQRTEQGDSAMYLCASTPLDRGYTFGSGTRLTVV.

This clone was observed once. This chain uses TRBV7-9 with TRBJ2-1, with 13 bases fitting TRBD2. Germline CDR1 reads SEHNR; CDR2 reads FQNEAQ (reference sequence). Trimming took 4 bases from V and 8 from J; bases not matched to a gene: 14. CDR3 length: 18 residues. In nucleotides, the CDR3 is TGTGCCAGCAGCTCCTTAACACTACTAGCGGGAGGGCCTGATGAGCAGTTCTTC. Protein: CASSSLTLLAGGPDEQFF.

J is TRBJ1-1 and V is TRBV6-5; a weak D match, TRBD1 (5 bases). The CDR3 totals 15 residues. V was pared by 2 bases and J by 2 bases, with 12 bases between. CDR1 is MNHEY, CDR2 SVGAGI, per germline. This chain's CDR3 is CASSYGQGFNTEAFF. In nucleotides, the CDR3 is TGTGCCAGCAGTTACGGTCAGGGATTCAACACTGAAGCTTTCTTT.

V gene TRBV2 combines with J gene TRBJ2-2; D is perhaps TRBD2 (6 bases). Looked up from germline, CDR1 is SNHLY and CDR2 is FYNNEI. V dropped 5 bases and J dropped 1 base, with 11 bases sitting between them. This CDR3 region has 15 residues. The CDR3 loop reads CASSLGGVNTGELFF. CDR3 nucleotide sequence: TGTGCCAGCAGTCTCGGGGGTGTGAACACCGGGGAGCTGTTTTTT.

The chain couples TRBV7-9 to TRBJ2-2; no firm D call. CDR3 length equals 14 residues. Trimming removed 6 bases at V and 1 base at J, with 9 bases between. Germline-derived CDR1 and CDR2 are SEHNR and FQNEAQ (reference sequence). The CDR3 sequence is CASRPRQNTGELFF. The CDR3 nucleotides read TGTGCCAGCAGGCCACGGCAGAACACCGGGGAGCTGTTTTTT.

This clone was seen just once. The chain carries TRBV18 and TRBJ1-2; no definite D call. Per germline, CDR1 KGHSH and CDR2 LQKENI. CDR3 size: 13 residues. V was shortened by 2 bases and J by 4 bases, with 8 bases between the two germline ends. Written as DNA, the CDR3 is TGTGCCAGCTCACCAGGGGAATTCTATGGCTACACCTTC. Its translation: CASSPGEFYGYTF.

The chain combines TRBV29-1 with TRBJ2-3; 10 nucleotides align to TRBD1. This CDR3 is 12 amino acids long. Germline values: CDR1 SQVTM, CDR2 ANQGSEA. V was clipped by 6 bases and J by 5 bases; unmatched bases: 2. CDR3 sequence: CSVDRGIDTQYF. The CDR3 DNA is TGCAGCGTGGACAGGGGGATAGATACGCAGTATTTT.